The rows below give T cell receptor beta chains drawn from one sample of a study of T-cell reconstitution after alpha-beta-depleted transplantation in children. Using its own MiXCR run on the PCR reads, TCRdb lists one record per CDR3 protein. The sample consists of around 300,000 distinct CDR3 sequences, almost 8% of them appearing once. The material sequenced was peripheral blood, taken 360 days after TCRalphabeta/CD19-depleted stem cell transplant. Source of these receptors: a female patient between 2 and 15 years old who had a stem cell transplant for Fanconi anemia, so the T cells may come from the graft donor. The CDR3 runs from the conserved cysteine through the conserved F or W. The D gene is left open where the match is weak. Rows may omit the clone size; those that give it use once, few, many or a size class.

. TRBD2 TRBJ2-3 TRBV7-2 TGTGCCAGCAGCTTAGACTTAGCGGGTGGCACAGATACGCAGTATTTT CASSLDLAGGTDTQYF
many . TRBJ2-3 TRBV12-3/TRBV12-4 TGTGCCAGCAGTTTACCGAGAAGCACAGATACGCAGTATTTT CASSLPRSTDTQYF
. TRBD1 TRBJ1-1 TRBV12-3/TRBV12-4 TGTGCCAGCAGTTTGGCAGGGGGCATGAACACTGAAGCTTTCTTT CASSLAGGMNTEAFF
many . TRBJ2-7 TRBV7-9 TGTGCCAGCAGCCCCTACCTCTCAGTTTACGAGCAGTACTTC CASSPYLSVYEQYF
many . TRBJ2-1 TRBV12-3/TRBV12-4 TGTGCCAGCAGTAGCAACCGGGGGGCCCGGGAGCAGTTCTTC CASSSNRGAREQFF
few . TRBJ1-1 TRBV2 TGTGCCAGCACGCGGGGTACGGACTACTTTGAAGCTTTCTTT CASTRGTDYFEAFF
. . TRBJ1-4 TRBV7-9 TGTGCCAGCAGCCCTTGGGAAACTAATGAAAAACTGTTTTTT CASSPWETNEKLFF
many . TRBJ1-6 TRBV5-1 TGCGCCAGCCGCGACACCGGAGGGGATTCACCCCTCCACTTT CASRDTGGDSPLHF
many . TRBJ2-3 TRBV20-1 TGCAGTGCTAGAGCCCCAAGAGCAGATACGCAGTATTTT CSARAPRADTQYF
many . TRBJ2-5 TRBV29-1 TGCAGCGTTAGCTTTCTGGGCCCCCCTCAAGAGACCCAGTACTTC CSVSFLGPPQETQYF
many TRBD1 TRBJ2-3 TRBV28 TGTGCCAGCAGCCGGGACAGCTCCACAGATACGCAGTATTTT CASSRDSSTDTQYF
many . TRBJ2-1 TRBV25-1 TGTGCCAGCAGTAAATATGGGGTGACTGAGCAGTTCTTC CASSKYGVTEQFF
many . TRBJ2-3 TRBV29-1 TGCAGCGTTGACGAGCGGGCCACAGATACGCAGTATTTT CSVDERATDTQYF
many . TRBJ1-1 TRBV5-1 TGCGCCAGCAGCTTGGGAACAGGGTGGATCGGTGAAGCTTTCTTT CASSLGTGWIGEAFF
many TRBD1 TRBJ2-1 TRBV5-1 TGCGCCAGCAGCCGGACAGGGACAGCTGTTTTTATCCTCAATGAGCAGTTCTTC CASSRTGTAVFILNEQFF
few . TRBJ1-5 TRBV28 TGTGCCAGCAGTTTAGGGTCGCAGTCGGCAAAGACCCAGCATTTT CASSLGSQSAKTQHF
few TRBD2 TRBJ2-2 TRBV20-1 TGCAGTGCCGGGGGGAAGTCGAACACCGGGGAGCTGTTTTTT CSAGGKSNTGELFF
few . TRBJ1-6 TRBV28 TGTGCCAGCAGTTCCAGGGTAGTCCATTCACCCCTCCACTTT CASSSRVVHSPLHF
many . TRBJ2-7 TRBV12-3/TRBV12-4 TGTGCCAGCAGTTTAGCGGGAGTACGGTACTTC CASSLAGVRYF
few . TRBJ2-3 TRBV5-1 TGCGCCAGCAGCTTGTGGAACCCAGATACGCAGTATTTT CASSLWNPDTQYF
many . TRBJ1-6 TRBV2 TGTGCCAGCAGTGCCTCCGGGGCACCCCTCCACTTT CASSASGAPLHF
many TRBD2 TRBJ2-1 TRBV5-1 TGCGCCAGCACGGGGGGGAATGAGCAGTTCTTC CASTGGNEQFF
few . TRBJ1-2 TRBV3-1 TGTGCCAGCAGCCAAGAAAACCACTATGGCTACACCTTC CASSQENHYGYTF
many TRBD2 TRBJ2-1 TRBV3-1 TGTGCCAGCAGCCAAGTCTCTAGCGGGGGGGCCAGTGAGCAGTTCTTC CASSQVSSGGASEQFF
many . TRBJ2-7 TRBV12-3/TRBV12-4 TGTGCCAGCAGTTTATACTCCTACGAGCAGTACTTC CASSLYSYEQYF
few TRBD1 TRBJ1-3 TRBV5-4 TGTGCCAGCAGCACCGAAACAAGGGGACAGAGCTCTGGAAACACCATATATTTT CASSTETRGQSSGNTIYF
many TRBD2 TRBJ2-1 TRBV5-1 TGCGCCAGCAGCTTTCCTAGCGGCAATGAGCAGTTCTTC CASSFPSGNEQFF
many . TRBJ2-3 TRBV5-1 TGCGCCAGCGCGTCGGGTCTAGGGCCAGATACGCAGTATTTT CASASGLGPDTQYF
few . TRBJ1-1 TRBV18 TGTGCCAGCTCACCTGCTCCGAACACTGAAGCTTTCTTT CASSPAPNTEAFF
once TRBD1 TRBJ1-2 TRBV7-2 TGTGCCAGCAGCTCGCCCGGGACAGAGTACTATGGCTACACCTTC CASSSPGTEYYGYTF
few . TRBJ1-2 TRBV20-1 TGCAGTGCTACCCTTCCCCAGGGAACTAACTATGGCTACACCTTC CSATLPQGTNYGYTF
few TRBD1 TRBJ1-1 TRBV2 TGTGCCAGCAGGTCAGGGGGCAGGGGTGAAGCTTTCTTT CASRSGGRGEAFF
many . TRBJ2-7 TRBV5-1 TGCGCCAGCAGCTTAACTCTAGCAGGCTACGAGCAGTACTTC CASSLTLAGYEQYF